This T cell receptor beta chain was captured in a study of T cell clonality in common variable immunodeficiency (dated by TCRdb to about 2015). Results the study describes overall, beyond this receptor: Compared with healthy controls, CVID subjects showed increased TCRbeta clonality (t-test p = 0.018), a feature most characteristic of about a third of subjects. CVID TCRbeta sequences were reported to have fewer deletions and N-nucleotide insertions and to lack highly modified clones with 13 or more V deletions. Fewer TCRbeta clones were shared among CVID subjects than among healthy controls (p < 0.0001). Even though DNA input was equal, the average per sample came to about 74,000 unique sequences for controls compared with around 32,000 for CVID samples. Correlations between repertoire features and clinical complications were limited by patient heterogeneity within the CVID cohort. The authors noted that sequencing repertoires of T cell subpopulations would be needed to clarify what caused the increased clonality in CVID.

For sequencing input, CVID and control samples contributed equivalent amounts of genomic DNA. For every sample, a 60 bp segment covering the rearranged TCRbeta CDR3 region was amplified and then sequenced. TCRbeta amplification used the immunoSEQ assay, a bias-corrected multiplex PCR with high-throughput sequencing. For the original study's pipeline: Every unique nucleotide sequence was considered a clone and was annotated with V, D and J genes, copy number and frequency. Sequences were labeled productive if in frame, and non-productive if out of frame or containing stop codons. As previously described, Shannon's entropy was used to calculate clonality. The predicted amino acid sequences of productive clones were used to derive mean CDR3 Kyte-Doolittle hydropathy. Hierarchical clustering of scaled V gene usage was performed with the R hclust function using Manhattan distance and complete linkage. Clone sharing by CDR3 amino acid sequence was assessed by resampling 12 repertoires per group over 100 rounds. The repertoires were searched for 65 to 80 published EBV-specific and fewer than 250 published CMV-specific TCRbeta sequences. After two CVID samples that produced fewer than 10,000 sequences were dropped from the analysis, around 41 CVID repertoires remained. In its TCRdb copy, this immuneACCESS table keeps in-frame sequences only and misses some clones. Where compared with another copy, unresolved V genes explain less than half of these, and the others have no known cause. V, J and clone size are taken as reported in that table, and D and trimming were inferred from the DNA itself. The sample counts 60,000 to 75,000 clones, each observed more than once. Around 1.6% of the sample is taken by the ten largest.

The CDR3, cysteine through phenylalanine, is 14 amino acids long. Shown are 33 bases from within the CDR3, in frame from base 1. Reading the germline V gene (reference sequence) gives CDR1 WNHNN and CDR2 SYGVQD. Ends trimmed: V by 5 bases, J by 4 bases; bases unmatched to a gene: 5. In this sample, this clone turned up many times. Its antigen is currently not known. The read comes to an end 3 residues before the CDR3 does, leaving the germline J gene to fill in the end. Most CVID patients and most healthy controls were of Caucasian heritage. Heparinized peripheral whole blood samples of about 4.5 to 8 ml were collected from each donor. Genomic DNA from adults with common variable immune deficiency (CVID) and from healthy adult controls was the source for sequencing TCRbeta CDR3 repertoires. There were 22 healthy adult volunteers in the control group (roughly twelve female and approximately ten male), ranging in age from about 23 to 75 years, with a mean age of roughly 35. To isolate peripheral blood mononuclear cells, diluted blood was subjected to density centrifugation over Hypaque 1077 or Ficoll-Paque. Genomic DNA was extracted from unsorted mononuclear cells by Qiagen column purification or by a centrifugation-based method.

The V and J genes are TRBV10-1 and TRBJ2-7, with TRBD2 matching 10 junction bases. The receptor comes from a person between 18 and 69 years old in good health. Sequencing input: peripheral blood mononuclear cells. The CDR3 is CASSPSGSSYEQYF. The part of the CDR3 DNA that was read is TGCGCCAGCAGTCCTAGCGGGAGTTCTTACGAG.